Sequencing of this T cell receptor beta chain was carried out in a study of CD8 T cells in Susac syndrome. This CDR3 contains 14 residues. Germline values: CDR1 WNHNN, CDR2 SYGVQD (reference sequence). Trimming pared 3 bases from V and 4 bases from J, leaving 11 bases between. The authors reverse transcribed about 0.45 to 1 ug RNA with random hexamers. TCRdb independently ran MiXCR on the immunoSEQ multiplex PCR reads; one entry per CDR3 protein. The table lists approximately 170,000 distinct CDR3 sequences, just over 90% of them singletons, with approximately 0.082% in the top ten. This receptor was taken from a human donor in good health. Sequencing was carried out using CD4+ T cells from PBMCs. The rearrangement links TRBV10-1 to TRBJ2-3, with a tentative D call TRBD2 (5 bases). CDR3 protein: CASSDSGGADTQYF. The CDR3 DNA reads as TGCGCCAGCAGTGACTCCGGAGGAGCAGATACGCAGTATTTT.